These 5 T cell receptor beta chains were sequenced from one sample in a study. The sorted Tregs were CD4+CD25+CD127-/low cells. TCRdb re-called the 5' RACE reads through MiXCR, storing one row per CDR3 protein. The data show around 30,000 distinct CDR3 sequences, around 27% seen once. Input material: tumor-infiltrating Tregs sorted from the breast tumor. These receptors were taken from a female donor with breast cancer.

The gene calls are TRBV6-5 and TRBJ2-2; tentatively, D is TRBD1 or TRBD2 (5 bases each). Germline CDR1 and CDR2: MNHEY and SVGAGI. The CDR3 is made up of 15 amino acids. The V end was cut by 7 bases, the J end by 7 bases, with 19 bases between. DNA for the CDR3: TGTGCCAGCATGCAGGGAGAGACTATAGTCGGGGAGCTGTTTTTT. As protein: CASMQGETIVGELFF.

This clonotype was seen many times. The V and J genes are TRBV25-1 and TRBJ2-1; D unresolved. Per the germline V gene, CDR1 is MGHDK and CDR2 is SYGVNS. The CDR3 is made up of 12 amino acids. The V end lost 6 bases, the J end lost 8 bases, and 11 bases lay between the germline ends. The DNA of the CDR3 is TGTGCCAGCAGCGACACCTTCCATGAGCAGTTCTTC. Amino acid sequence: CASSDTFHEQFF.

A word on this clonotype: With a much larger clone just one base away, this may be a read error. The chain employs TRBV24-1 and TRBJ1-1, with D uncertain. Germline V CDR1 and CDR2: KGHDR, SFDVKD. CDR3 length equals 12 residues. Trimming shortened V by 3 bases and J by 7 bases, and 8 bases separated the two germline ends. CDR3 sequence (DNA): TGTGCCACCAGTGATGTGGGAGTTGAAGCTTTCTTT. It specifies CATSDVGVEAFF.

A remark on this clonotype: One base away lies a much larger clone, so this may be a sequencing read error. This chain joins TRBV7-8 and TRBJ2-1, with 7 positions matching TRBD2. Germline V gene data show CDR1 as SGHVS and CDR2 as FQNEAQ. The length of the CDR3 is 17 residues. Here the CDR3 reads CDSSQSAGPSSYNEQFF. The CDR3 DNA is TGTGACAGCAGCCAATCAGCGGGACCAAGCTCCTACAATGAGCAGTTCTTC.

In its sample, this clonotype was seen a few times. The V call is TRBV30, the J call TRBJ1-1, with 9 bases that match TRBD1. Trimming at V came to 0 bases and at J to 6 bases, leaving 11 bases not matched to a gene. Germline values: CDR1 GTSNPN, CDR2 SVGIG (reference sequence). The CDR3 is made up of 16 amino acids. The CDR3 reads CAWSVRDRVTKPEAFF. As DNA, the CDR3 is TGTGCCTGGAGTGTAAGGGACAGGGTCACTAAGCCTGAAGCTTTCTTT.